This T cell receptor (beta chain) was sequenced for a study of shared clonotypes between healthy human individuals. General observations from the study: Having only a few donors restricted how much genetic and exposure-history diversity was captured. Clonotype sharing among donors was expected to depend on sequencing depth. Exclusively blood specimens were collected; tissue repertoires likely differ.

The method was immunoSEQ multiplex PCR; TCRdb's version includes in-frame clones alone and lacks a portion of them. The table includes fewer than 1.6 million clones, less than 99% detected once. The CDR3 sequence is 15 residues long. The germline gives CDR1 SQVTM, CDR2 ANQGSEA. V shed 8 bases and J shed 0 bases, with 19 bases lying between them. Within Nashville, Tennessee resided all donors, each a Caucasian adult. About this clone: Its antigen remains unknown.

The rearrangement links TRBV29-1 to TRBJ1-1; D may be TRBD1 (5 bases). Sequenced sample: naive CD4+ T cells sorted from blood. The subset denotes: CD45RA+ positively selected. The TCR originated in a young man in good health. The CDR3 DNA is TGCAGCTCCCCGGAGGGGTTATCGATGAACACTGAAGCTTTCTTT. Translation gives CSSPEGLSMNTEAFF.